These 14 T cell receptor beta chains originate from one sample sequenced in a study of PD-1 blockade in classical Hodgkin lymphoma. Method: immunoSEQ multiplex PCR; TCRdb's copy keeps in-frame clones and lacks some. This repertoire shows tens of thousands of clones, approximately 90% found once; its top ten account for roughly 0.27%. Regarding time point: cycle 4 day 1 (C4D1), after more than five weeks of nivolumab. After autologous stem cell transplantation all patients relapsed, and prior brentuximab vedotin exposure differed between cohorts. Purification of CD4+ T cells from thawed PBMCs was achieved by magnetic negative selection. The sequencing here drew on CD4+ T cells from blood, taken before the fourth cycle of nivolumab. The source of these receptors is a human donor with classical Hodgkin lymphoma.

This clone appeared a single time. The chain uses TRBV5-5 and TRBJ2-5; 8 bases fit TRBD1. V lost 7 bases and J lost 2; bases outside the gene matches: 13. CDR3 size: 16 residues. Per germline, CDR1 SGHKS and CDR2 YYEKEE (reference sequence). The CDR3 region is CASDSLGYRGQETQYF. The CDR3 DNA reads TGTGCCAGCGACAGCTTGGGGTACAGGGGGCAAGAGACCCAGTACTTC.

V gene TRBV9 combines with J gene TRBJ2-5; no clear D gene. Trimming left V 3 bases short and J 1 base short, with 1 base between. The CDR3 length is 11 residues. Germline assignment: CDR1 SGDLS and CDR2 YYNGEE. DNA of the CDR3: TGTGCCAGCAGCGGCCAAGAGACCCAGTACTTC. Protein: CASSGQETQYF.

The rearrangement joins TRBV5-1 to TRBJ2-5; D gene uncertain. V dropped 0 bases and J dropped 4 bases, with 1 base sitting between them. This CDR3 contains 11 residues. CDR1 is SGHRS and CDR2 is YFSETQ in the germline V gene. The CDR3 reads CASSLVETQYF. Here the CDR3 DNA reads TGCGCCAGCAGCTTGGTAGAGACCCAGTACTTC.

The V and J genes are TRBV5-4 and TRBJ1-5, with D perhaps matching TRBD1 (6 bases). Trimming pared 0 bases from V and 4 bases from J, leaving 8 bases between. The CDR3 is made up of 14 amino acids. Germline V CDR1 and CDR2: SGHNT, YYREEE (reference sequence). In nucleotides, the CDR3 is TGTGCCAGCAGCTTGGGGGGGGCTAATCAGCCCCAGCATTTT. This gives the protein CASSLGGANQPQHF. Using reference TRBV5-4 and TRBJ1-5 for the parts outside the CDR3, the full variable domain is ETGVTQSPTHLIKTRGQQVTLRCSSQSGHNTVSWYQQALGQGPQFIFQYYREEENGRGNFPPRFSGLQFPNYSSELNVNALELDDSALYLCASSLGGANQPQHFGDGTRLSIL.

The chain uses TRBV5-1 and TRBJ2-3; 8 bases align to TRBD2. This CDR3 has 17 amino acids. V was pared by 4 bases and J by 0 bases, with 10 bases of the junction left unmatched. Germline lookup yields CDR1 SGHRS and CDR2 YFSETQ. The CDR3 reads CASSEPDTSGSTDTQYF. As DNA, the CDR3 is TGCGCCAGCAGCGAACCTGACACTAGCGGTAGCACAGATACGCAGTATTTT.

The chain uses TRBV6-4 and TRBJ2-6; 11 bases fit TRBD2. Germline V gene sequence: CDR1 MRHNA, CDR2 SNTAGT. V gave up 2 bases and J gave up 0 bases; unmatched junction bases: 6. The CDR3 spans 19 residues. DNA of the CDR3: TGTGCCAGCAGTGACGTAGCGGGAGGGCTTGGCTCTGGGGCCAACGTCCTGACTTTC. Translating gives CASSDVAGGLGSGANVLTF.

The chain links TRBV7-9 to TRBJ2-5, with no clear D. CDR3 length: 15 amino acids. Trimming shortened V by 2 bases and J by 1 base, and 11 bases separated the two germline ends. The germline CDR1 and CDR2 sequences are SEHNR and FQNEAQ (reference sequence). CDR3 nucleotide sequence: TGTGCCAGCAGCTTAATTGGGGTGACCCAAGAGACCCAGTACTTC. Its translation: CASSLIGVTQETQYF.

The V and J genes are TRBV11-2 and TRBJ2-1; 10 positions match TRBD1. The CDR3 totals 15 residues. CDR1 is SGHAT, CDR2 FQNNGV, per germline. With 6 bases clipped from V and 7 bases from J, the junction kept 9 bases outside the gene matches. The chain's CDR3 is CASSFARQGANEQFF. Written as DNA, the CDR3 is TGTGCCAGCAGTTTCGCCCGACAGGGGGCAAATGAGCAGTTCTTC.

This chain uses TRBV10-1 with TRBJ2-7, with 9 bases matching TRBD1. The CDR3 length is 15 residues. Trimming at V came to 3 bases and at J to 5 bases, leaving 8 bases not matched to a gene. Germline V gene lookup returns CDR1 WNHNN and CDR2 SYGVQD (reference sequence). The CDR3: CASSETGTGFNEQYF. For the CDR3, the DNA is TGCGCCAGCAGTGAAACCGGGACAGGGTTCAACGAGCAGTACTTC.

This chain connects TRBV15 to TRBJ2-3; D is perhaps TRBD1 (5 bases). The CDR3 sequence is 16 residues long. Trimming removed 0 bases from V and 0 bases from J, with 10 bases in between. In germline, CDR1 is LNHNV, CDR2 YYDKDF (reference sequence). The CDR3, as DNA: TGTGCCACCAGCAGAGATCCTGACAGTAGCACAGATACGCAGTATTTT. It encodes CATSRDPDSSTDTQYF.

This clone has a single count. This chain links TRBV2 with TRBJ2-5; D possibly corresponds to TRBD1 (6 bases). Looked up from germline, CDR1 is SNHLY and CDR2 is FYNNEI. The ends were cut back, 3 bases at V and 6 bases at J, with 14 bases in the middle. CDR3 length: 14 residues. CDR3 amino acids: CASSDRQAWKTQYF. The CDR3 DNA reads TGTGCCAGCAGTGACCGACAGGCGTGGAAGACCCAGTACTTC.

The rearrangement links TRBV10-3 to TRBJ1-2; D is undetermined. The CDR3 is 13 residues long. CDR1 is ENHRY and CDR2 is SYGVKD in the germline V gene. V was trimmed by 3 bases and J by 8 bases, leaving 13 bases between them. CDR3 in DNA: TGTGCCATCAGTGAAATTGGCCCCCTCGGCTACACCTTC. Translated, it gives CAISEIGPLGYTF.

The genes are TRBV28 and TRBJ1-5; unclear D gene. Trimming cost V 1 base and J 6 bases, with 16 bases left between them. The CDR3 runs 16 residues. Germline CDR1 reads MDHEN; CDR2 reads SYDVKM. This CDR3 reads CASSLFGRRGSQPQHF. In DNA, the CDR3 is TGTGCCAGCAGTTTATTTGGGCGGAGAGGTTCTCAGCCCCAGCATTTT.

The chain employs TRBV30 and TRBJ1-1; the D is unclear. The CDR3 is 11 amino acids. Germline CDR1 is GTSNPN and CDR2 is SVGIG (reference sequence). V was cut by 1 base and J by 4 bases, with 4 bases left in between. This CDR3 is CAWSGFTEAFF. The CDR3 bases are TGTGCCTGGAGTGGATTCACTGAAGCTTTCTTT.